These 2 T cell receptor beta chains were sequenced from one sample in a study of T cells in Graves' hyperthyroidism and ophthalmopathy. Amplified regions were TCR beta CDR3 sequences from RNA transcripts. First-round RT-PCR targeting the TCR CDR3 was performed with the HTBI primer set. TCRdb re-called the multiplex PCR reads with MiXCR, one entry per CDR3 protein. In the table there are about 350,000 distinct CDR3 sequences, about a fifth of which are singletons. The sequenced sample consisted of blood. The receptor set was obtained from a woman aged 18-30 years with Graves' hyperthyroidism.

V is TRBV6-1 and J is TRBJ1-1, with D unclear. The CDR3 loop spans 11 amino acids. The germline gives CDR1 MNHNS, CDR2 SASEGT. CDR3 amino acids: CACFRNTEAFF. CDR3 nucleotide sequence: TGTGCATGCTTCAGGAACACTGAAGCTTTCTTT.

The chain recombines TRBV24-1 with TRBJ2-2; D perhaps matches TRBD2 (6 bases). The CDR3 totals 14 residues. Germline-derived CDR1 and CDR2 are KGHDR and SFDVKD. V lost 9 bases and J 4 bases, leaving 14 bases between the germline ends. Here the CDR3 reads CATGGQGGTGELFF. The CDR3 nucleotides read TGTGCCACCGGAGGCCAGGGAGGCACCGGGGAGCTGTTTTTT.